This TCR beta chain derives from a study of T cell responses to AZD1222 COVID-19 vaccine. Regarding this clone: The antigen remains undetermined.

Method: immunoSEQ multiplex PCR; TCRdb's copy keeps in-frame clones and lacks some. The sample yields under 100,000 clones, over 75% seen once. V was trimmed by 2 bases and J by 2 bases, leaving 9 bases between them. Germline CDR1 reads SEHNR; CDR2 reads FQNEAQ (reference sequence). The CDR3 runs 14 residues. The study's findings and limits: Clonal diversity was possibly underestimated; the donors were predominantly white British and more often female.

This chain joins TRBV7-9 and TRBJ2-5; no reliable D call. The sequences come from peripheral blood, collected on day 0 of AZD1222 vaccination. The TCR originated in an adult in good health. CDR3 coding DNA: TGTGCCAGCAGCTTACCACTTCCACAAGAGACCCAGTACTTC. It is translated as CASSLPLPQETQYF.